This TCR beta chain was recovered during a study of regulatory dendritic cells for organ transplantation. Study conclusions and caveats: Memory CD8+ T cells were the most oligoclonal; naive cells were highly diverse. Memory CD8+ clonal expansion seemed more limited with regulatory than mature dendritic cells.

Repertoires were generated with immunoSEQ multiplex PCR, while TCRdb's copy carries only in-frame clones and drops some. This sample has about 38,000 clones, with about 90% found just once. Of note for this clone: The antigen is not known.

CDR3 length: 16 residues. The germline V gene encodes CDR1 KGHSH and CDR2 LQKENI. Trimming cost V 5 bases and J 4 bases; bases outside gene matches: 12. CD4+ or CD8+ T cells were sorted as naive CD45RA+ or memory CD45RO+. The receptor's source is a human donor in good health. The chain uses TRBV18 and TRBJ2-7; 9 nucleotides match TRBD1. Sequenced material: naive CD8+ T cells from blood. Subset here: CD45RA+ naive T cells. The CDR3 here is CASSDRGGTGWYEQYF. The CDR3, as DNA: TGTGCCAGCTCAGATCGTGGCGGGACAGGGTGGTACGAGCAGTACTTC.